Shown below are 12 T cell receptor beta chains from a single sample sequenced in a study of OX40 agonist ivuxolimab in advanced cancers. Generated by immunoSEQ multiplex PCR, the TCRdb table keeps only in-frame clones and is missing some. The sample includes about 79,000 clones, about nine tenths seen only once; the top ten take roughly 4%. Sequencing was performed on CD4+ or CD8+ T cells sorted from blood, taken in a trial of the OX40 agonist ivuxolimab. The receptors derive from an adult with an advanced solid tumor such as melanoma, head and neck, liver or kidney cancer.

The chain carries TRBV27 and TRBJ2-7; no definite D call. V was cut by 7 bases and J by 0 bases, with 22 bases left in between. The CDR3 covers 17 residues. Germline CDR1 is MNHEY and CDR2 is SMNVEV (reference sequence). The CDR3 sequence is CASTSPPGRPLSYEQYF. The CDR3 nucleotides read TGTGCCAGCACAAGCCCCCCGGGCCGGCCTCTCTCCTACGAGCAGTACTTC.

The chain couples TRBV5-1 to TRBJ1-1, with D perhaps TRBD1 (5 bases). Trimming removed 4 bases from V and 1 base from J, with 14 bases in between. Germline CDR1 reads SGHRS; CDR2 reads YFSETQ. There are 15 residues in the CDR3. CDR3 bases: TGCGCCAGCAGCCCGGACGGGGCGCGGAACACTGAAGCTTTCTTT. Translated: CASSPDGARNTEAFF.

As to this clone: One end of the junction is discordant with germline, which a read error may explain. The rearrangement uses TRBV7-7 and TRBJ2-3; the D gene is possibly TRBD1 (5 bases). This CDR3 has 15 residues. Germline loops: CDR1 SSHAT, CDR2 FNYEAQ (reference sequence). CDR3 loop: CASSAQETSTDTQYF. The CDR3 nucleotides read TGTGCTAGCAGCGCACAGGAAACTAGCACAGATACGCAGTATTTT.

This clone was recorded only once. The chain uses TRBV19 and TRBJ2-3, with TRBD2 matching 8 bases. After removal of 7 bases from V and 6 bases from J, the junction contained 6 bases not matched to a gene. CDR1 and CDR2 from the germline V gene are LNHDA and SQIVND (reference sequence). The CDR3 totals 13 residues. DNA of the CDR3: TGTGCCAGTACTCACAGCGGGAGTGATACGCAGTATTTT. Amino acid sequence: CASTHSGSDTQYF.

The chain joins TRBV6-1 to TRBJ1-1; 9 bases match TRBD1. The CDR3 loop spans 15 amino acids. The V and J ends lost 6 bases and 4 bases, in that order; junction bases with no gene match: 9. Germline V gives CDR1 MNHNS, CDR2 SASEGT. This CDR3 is CASREPQGARTEAFF. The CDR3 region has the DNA TGTGCCAGCAGAGAGCCACAGGGGGCACGCACTGAAGCTTTCTTT.

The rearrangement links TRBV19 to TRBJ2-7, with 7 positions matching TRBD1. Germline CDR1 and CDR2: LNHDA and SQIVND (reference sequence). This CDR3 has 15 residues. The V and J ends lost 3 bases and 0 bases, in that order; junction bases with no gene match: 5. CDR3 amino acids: CASSITGESSYEQYF. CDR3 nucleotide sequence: TGTGCCAGTAGTATTACAGGGGAGAGCTCCTACGAGCAGTACTTC.

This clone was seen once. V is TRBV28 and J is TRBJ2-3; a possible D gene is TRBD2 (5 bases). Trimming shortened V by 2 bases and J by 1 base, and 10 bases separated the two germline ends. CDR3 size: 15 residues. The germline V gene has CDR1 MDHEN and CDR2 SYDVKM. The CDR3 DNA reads TGTGCCAGCAGTTTAGGGCGGGCAGGCACAGATACGCAGTATTTT. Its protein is CASSLGRAGTDTQYF.

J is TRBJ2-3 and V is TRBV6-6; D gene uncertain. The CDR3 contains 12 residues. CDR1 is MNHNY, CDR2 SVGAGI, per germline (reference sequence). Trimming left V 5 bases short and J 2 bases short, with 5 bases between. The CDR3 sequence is CASSPDTDTQYF. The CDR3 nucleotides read TGTGCCAGCAGTCCAGACACAGATACGCAGTATTTT.

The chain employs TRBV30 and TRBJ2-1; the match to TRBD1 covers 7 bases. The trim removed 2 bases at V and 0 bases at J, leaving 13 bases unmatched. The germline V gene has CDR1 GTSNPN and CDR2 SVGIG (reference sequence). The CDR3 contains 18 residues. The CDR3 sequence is CAWSHIGQGVPSYNEQFF. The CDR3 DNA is TGTGCCTGGAGTCACATCGGCCAGGGGGTCCCCTCCTACAATGAGCAGTTCTTC.

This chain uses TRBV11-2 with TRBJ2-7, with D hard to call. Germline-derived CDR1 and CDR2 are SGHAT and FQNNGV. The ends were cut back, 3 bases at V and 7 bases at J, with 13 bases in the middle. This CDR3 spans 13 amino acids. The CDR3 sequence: CASSLLRTEEQYF. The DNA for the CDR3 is TGTGCCAGCAGCTTGCTTCGGACGGAGGAGCAGTACTTC.

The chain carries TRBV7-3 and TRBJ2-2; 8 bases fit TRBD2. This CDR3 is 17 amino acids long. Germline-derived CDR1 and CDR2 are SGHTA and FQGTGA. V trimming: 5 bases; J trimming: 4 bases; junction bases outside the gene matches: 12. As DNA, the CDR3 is TGTGCCAGCAGCGCGCGACCAGCGGGAGCGGGCACCGGGGAGCTGTTTTTT. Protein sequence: CASSARPAGAGTGELFF.

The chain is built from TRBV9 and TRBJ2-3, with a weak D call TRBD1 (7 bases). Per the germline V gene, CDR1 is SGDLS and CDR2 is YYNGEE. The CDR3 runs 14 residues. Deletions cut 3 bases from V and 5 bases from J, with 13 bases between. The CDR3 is CASSANQGGDTQYF. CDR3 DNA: TGTGCCAGCAGCGCTAACCAGGGGGGAGATACGCAGTATTTT.